This record looks at one T cell receptor beta chain sequence and its context. Its antigen specificity is not known. No base qualities exist here, and no much larger clone lies one base off it. The record originates from a study of blood T cells in healthy people across ages (dated by TCRdb to 2014 to 2015). Background for the entire study: Template switching captured roughly one uniquely barcoded TCR beta cDNA molecule per two T cells in model experiments. Using deep sequencing normalized with unique cDNA molecular identifiers, the study measured how TCR beta repertoire diversity changes with age. The donors were split into four age groups: young (average 16 years), middle-aged (around 40), aged (approximately 60) and long-lived (over 75). To avoid experimental bias, donors of different ages were randomly spread across the sequencing lanes. For two donors (one aged 18 to 30 and one aged 80 or older), the study analyzed two additional independent replicas of 1 million unique cDNA reads from the same blood draw.

The roughly 42 donors, aged about 6 to 95 years, were systemically healthy Caucasian individuals from Russia. Roughly 11 milliliters of peripheral blood were drawn from each donor into EDTA-treated Vacutainer tubes. Ficoll-Paque density-gradient centrifugation was used to isolate PBMCs, with at least 6.5 million per sample. Trizol reagent was used to extract total RNA from PBMCs, with at least 6 micrograms per sample. For every donor, flow cytometry on a PBMC aliquot measured the percentage of naive CD45RAhigh/CD27high T cells. The full study reports these points: Since profiling was done on bulk unsorted PBMCs, naive and antigen-experienced compartments could not be conclusively compared. There was a strong correlation between observed TCR beta diversity and the percentage of naive T cells measured by flow cytometry. Compared with the aged group, the long-lived group had more naive CD4+ T cells, fewer expanded clones and increased TCR diversity, a pattern suggesting age selection. Because donor CMV infection status was unknown, age-related changes in expanded clonotypes were potentially confounded. Total diversity estimates from one million sequenced T cells were considered lower bounds and underestimates. As age increased, observed TCR beta diversity per million T cells dropped in a roughly linear way, and a significant reduction was already evident by age 40.

Taken from cysteine to phenylalanine, the CDR3 has 14 residues. The sequence is cut down to CDR3 DNA, 42 bases in frame from base 1. From the germline V gene, CDR1 is MNHNS and CDR2 is SASEGT. Trimming costs V 7 bases and J 2 bases, and their ends lie 11 bases apart. Library prep was done by 5' RACE. For sequencing, an Illumina HiSeq 2500 was employed. The second PCR ran for roughly 7 to 12 cycles and used a J-beta primer mix along with a sample-barcoded 5' primer. A template-switch 5' adaptor carrying 12 random nucleotides introduced a unique molecular identifier onto each TCR beta cDNA molecule. At least 2.5 million CDR3-containing paired-end reads were obtained from each sample. The Mint cDNA synthesis kit, primed by a TRBC-specific oligonucleotide, was used to synthesize first-strand cDNA from all RNA. Following uracil-DNA glycosylase treatment, a first 18-cycle PCR with universal primers M1SS and BC2_uni_R was performed on all cDNA. In the original analysis: Normalization of each sample was performed by random selection of 1 million high-quality reads, each carrying a distinct molecular identifier. Reads with shared molecular identifiers were discarded instead of being binned into consensus sequences. MiTCR, with a Q25 quality threshold and the strictest error-elimination algorithm, was used for CDR3 identification, clonotype clustering and error correction. A nonparametric unseen species model with Euler transformation was used to estimate lower-bound total TCR beta diversity. TCRdb took the public reads, trimmed them with fastp at Q25, ran MiXCR for clone calling and kept in-frame beta chains. Under each unique CDR3 protein, matching rows form one entry showing the most common genes and DNA. TCRdb assigned the V and J calls; the authors' analysis was not used. This sample holds 550,000 to 800,000 distinct CDR3 sequences; approximately 31% were observed only once. 15% of the sample comes from the top ten.

This chain joins TRBV6-1 to TRBJ2-2, with the identity of the D gene unclear. The TCR originated in an elderly woman in good health. Donor details come from another sample of the same person, matched by shared clones. The sequenced material came from blood. The CDR3 reads as follows: CASNPGPNTGELFF. Here is the DNA: TGTGCCAGCAACCCAGGACCCAACACCGGGGAGCTGTTTTTT.